These T cell receptor beta chains were read from a single sample in a study of tumor-infiltrating lymphocytes in primary liver carcinoma. TCRdb re-called the multiplex PCR reads through MiXCR, storing one row per CDR3 protein. The sample carries about 320,000 distinct CDR3 sequences, 60% to 80% recorded once. Sequencing used peripheral blood. The receptors were gathered from a man aged 40-49 years with primary liver carcinoma and hepatitis B virus infection. Both conserved end residues are trimmed from each CDR3. A D gene is named only where the DNA matches it firmly.

v_gene	d_gene	len	CDR3aa
TRBV24-1	TRBD1	11	VTSGTGVQSQH
TRBV5-4	TRBD1	13	ASSTGTGGVETQY
TRBV6-1	-	14	TSSEAAGWEDQPQY
TRBV5-5	TRBD2	12	ASSNRDYGETQY
TRBV29-1	TRBD1	12	SFSGQGFTGELF
TRBV29-1	-	12	SVSPSPSGNTIY
TRBV12-3/TRBV12-4	TRBD1	13	ASSLTGGGNTEAF
TRBV7-9	-	13	ASSSPTGRDGELF
TRBV28	-	10	ASSYPRDGYT
TRBV5-1	-	12	ASGEGGANTEAF
TRBV11-3	-	12	ASRDGIIPRDQY
TRBV5-1	-	14	ASSLAGTGAAKTQY
TRBV11-1	-	11	ASSLSSYNKQF
TRBV5-1	-	11	ASSLPEGYGYT
TRBV14	TRBD1	12	ASSQNRGGNTIY
TRBV4-3	TRBD2	13	ASSLGLAGRNEKF
TRBV25-1	-	13	TSSDRVGNSYEQY
TRBV6-2/TRBV6-3	-	13	ASSYGTRGHQPQH
TRBV28	-	9	ASARSYEQY
TRBV30	-	11	TWSVSGMETQY
TRBV11-2	TRBD2	13	ASSPGLAVSYKQY
TRBV6-2/TRBV6-3	TRBD1	13	ASKGDSVGNQHQH
TRBV4-3	-	11	ASSQQHTDTQY
TRBV4-3	-	12	ASNQGQLGNTIY
TRBV19	TRBD1	11	ASQGAALNEAF
TRBV5-1	-	12	ASSLAPGENIQY
TRBV6-2/TRBV6-3	-	11	ASSYDGNHGYT
TRBV11-2	-	12	ASSLTEYTGELF
TRBV21-1	-	16	ASSRGQGARDHTDTQY
TRBV6-1	-	12	ASSGVPYTGEPF
TRBV6-2/TRBV6-3	-	12	ASSFAWMNTEAF
TRBV5-1	TRBD2	13	ASSFTSGTEKTQY
TRBV6-2/TRBV6-3	-	12	ASSLQGFYNEQY
TRBV6-2/TRBV6-3	TRBD2	12	ASSCSREGHEQF
TRBV11-1	TRBD1	13	ADSRQGVGANVLT
TRBV7-8	-	12	ASSLDAGEETQY
TRBV5-6	-	13	ASSNFDRYQNEQY
TRBV12-3/TRBV12-4	TRBD2	14	ASSFGLAGYSGELF
TRBV6-2/TRBV6-3	-	11	ASNGGLYNEQF
TRBV11-2	-	12	ARSSLSQAGELF
TRBV11-2	-	11	VSGQSSLETQY
TRBV11-2	TRBD2	14	AGSTGTNGPTYEQY
TRBV14	-	13	ASSLREQSSYEQY
TRBV29-1	-	11	SVEDSPTGGLF